This record covers a single T cell receptor (beta chain). What it binds is not known. The sample comes from a study of PD-1 blockade in classical Hodgkin lymphoma. Profiling relied on immunoSEQ multiplex PCR, and the TCRdb table lists in-frame clones only, not all of them. In the table there are about 100,000 clones, over 80% of which are singletons. All patients relapsed after autologous stem cell transplantation, and brentuximab vedotin exposure varied. Notes on the study in general: In CD4+ cells, TCR diversity went up significantly by C4D1, but in CD8+ cells it did not. Why the repertoires differ is still unclear, perhaps disease activity or prior therapy. Those starting nivolumab under 1 year post-ASCT were excluded. Complete responders showed a baseline diversity that resembled the diversity of newly diagnosed patients.

In germline, CDR1 is SGHDT, CDR2 YYEEEE. The CDR3 covers 15 residues. The material was peripheral blood mononuclear cells (PBMCs), obtained at baseline. This chain joins TRBV5-6 and TRBJ2-5; tentatively, D is TRBD1 (7 bases). The DNA end favors TRBJ2-7, so the J call may be wrong. The TCR originated in a human donor with classical Hodgkin lymphoma. CDR3 sequence: CASSPTWRGLYEQYF. CDR3 DNA: TGTGCCAGCAGCCCCACTTGGAGGGGGCTGTACGAGCAGTACTTC.